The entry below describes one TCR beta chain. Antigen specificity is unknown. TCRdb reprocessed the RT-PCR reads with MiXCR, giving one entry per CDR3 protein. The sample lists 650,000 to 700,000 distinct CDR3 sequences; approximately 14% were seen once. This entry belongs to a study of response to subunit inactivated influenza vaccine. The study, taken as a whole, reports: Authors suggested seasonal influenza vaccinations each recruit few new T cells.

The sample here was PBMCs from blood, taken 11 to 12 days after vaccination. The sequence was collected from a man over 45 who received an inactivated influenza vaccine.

CDR3 sequence reads: CASSRVGGTSWGRVQFF. The CDR3 DNA is TGTGCCAGCAGCCGCGTGGGCGGGACTAGCTGGGGTCGGGTGCAGTTCTTC. The gene calls are TRBV7-4 and TRBJ2-1, with 9 bases aligning to TRBD2. Losses at the gene ends were 5 bases for V and 12 bases for J; bases not matched to a gene: 20. This CDR3 has 17 amino acids. Germline CDR1 and CDR2: SGHVT and SQSDAQ.